These 3 T cell receptor beta chains were sequenced from one sample in a study of OX40 agonist ivuxolimab in advanced cancers. Profiled with immunoSEQ multiplex PCR; TCRdb holds only in-frame clones, not every one. The data hold 55,000 to 80,000 clones, with 70% to 90% observed a single time. The input for sequencing was CD4+ or CD8+ T cells sorted from blood, taken in a trial of the OX40 agonist ivuxolimab. The receptors come from an adult with an advanced solid tumor such as melanoma, head and neck, liver or kidney cancer.

This chain joins TRBV5-4 and TRBJ1-1; the D gene is possibly TRBD1 (6 bases). CDR3 length equals 15 residues. Trimming stripped 0 bases from V and 1 base from J, with 10 bases between. Looked up from germline, CDR1 is SGHNT and CDR2 is YYREEE (reference sequence). The CDR3 DNA sequence: TGTGCCAGCAGCTTGGCGGGGGCCTCGAACACTGAAGCTTTCTTT. Residues: CASSLAGASNTEAFF.

This chain joins TRBV2 and TRBJ2-5; 11 nucleotides match TRBD2. Germline V gene lookup returns CDR1 SNHLY and CDR2 FYNNEI. Losses at the gene ends were 6 bases for V and 11 bases for J; bases not matched to a gene: 14. This CDR3 region has 15 residues. CDR3 coding DNA: TGTGCCAGCAGCCCAGGACTAGCGGGTGTCGCACATCAGTACTTC. Translation gives CASSPGLAGVAHQYF.

The chain couples TRBV6-5 to TRBJ2-3; tentatively, D is TRBD2 (5 bases). The CDR3 runs to 13 residues. V was shortened by 6 bases and J by 6 bases, with 13 bases between the two germline ends. The germline CDR1 and CDR2 sequences are MNHEY and SVGAGI. The CDR3 DNA sequence: TGTGCCAGCAGCCGGGAAGGCCGGGATACGCAGTATTTT. It specifies CASSREGRDTQYF.